The 30 T cell receptor beta chains below were found in one sample sequenced in a study of T-cell reconstitution after alpha-beta-depleted transplantation in children. Unique molecular identifiers were incorporated when the TCRbeta library was constructed. TCRdb reanalysed the PCR reads using MiXCR and keeps one entry per CDR3 protein. The table lists 220,000 or so distinct CDR3 sequences, 7.5% to 9.5% of them singletons, with 6.3% in the top ten. Source: PBMCs, mostly from graft donor cells, taken 180 days after TCRalphabeta/CD19-depleted stem cell transplant. Source of these receptors: a male patient younger than 18 who had a stem cell transplant for acute lymphoblastic leukemia, so the T cells may come from the graft donor.

This clonotype has at least ten counts. The rearrangement joins TRBV10-1 to TRBJ1-1; no firm D call. The CDR3 extends over 14 amino acids. Trimming took off 4 bases at V and 3 bases at J, with 12 bases between the two ends. CDR1 and CDR2 (germline): WNHNN, SYGVQD (reference sequence). The CDR3 here is CASSGGPRDTEAFF. The CDR3 nucleotides are TGCGCCAGCAGTGGCGGCCCGAGGGACACTGAAGCTTTCTTT.

This clonotype was counted at least ten times. The genes are TRBV27 and TRBJ1-5, with D unclear. CDR1 and CDR2 (germline): MNHEY, SMNVEV (reference sequence). The CDR3 is 13 amino acids. V lost 4 bases and J 0 bases, leaving 4 bases between the germline ends. Here the CDR3 DNA reads TGTGCCAGCAGTTCGGTTAGCAATCAGCCCCAGCATTTT. This encodes CASSSVSNQPQHF.

Details on this clonotype: This may be a read error: a much more frequent sequence differs by one nucleotide. V usage is TRBV3-1 and J usage is TRBJ2-7; D may be TRBD1 or TRBD2 (5 bases each). The CDR3 length is 14 residues. Germline assignment: CDR1 LGHDT and CDR2 YNNKEL (reference sequence). CDR3 in amino acids: CTSSQDYRRYEQYF. CDR3 coding DNA: TGTACCAGCAGCCAAGACTACAGGAGATACGAGCAGTACTTC.

This clonotype was seen ten or more times. The chain employs TRBV12-3 or TRBV12-4 and TRBJ2-2; 7 bases are shared with TRBD2. The CDR3 has 13 residues. Trimming took 3 bases from V and 6 from J; bases not matched to a gene: 1. The CDR3 sequence is CASSFGGSGELFF. DNA for the CDR3: TGTGCCAGCAGTTTCGGGGGGTCCGGGGAGCTGTTTTTT.

This clonotype occurred a few times. V usage is TRBV5-4 and J usage is TRBJ2-5, with unresolved D. V was trimmed by 1 base and J by 5 bases, leaving 9 bases between them. There are 13 residues in the CDR3. Germline V gene sequence: CDR1 SGHNT, CDR2 YYREEE (reference sequence). The CDR3 nucleotides read TGTGCCAGCAGCTTGAAGGGAATGGAGACCCAGTACTTC. This codes for CASSLKGMETQYF.

This clonotype was found many times. CDR3 residues: CASSDRTGLGQETQYF. In DNA, the CDR3 is TGTGCCAGCAGTGACCGGACAGGGCTGGGGCAGGAGACCCAGTACTTC. This rearrangement joins TRBV25-1 to TRBJ2-5; 8 bases line up with TRBD1. V dropped 3 bases and J dropped 5; count of bases not matched to a gene: 11. Germline loops: CDR1 MGHDK, CDR2 SYGVNS. The CDR3 is 16 residues long.

The sample holds many counts of this clonotype. V is TRBV12-3 or TRBV12-4 and J is TRBJ2-7, with 11 bases aligning to TRBD2. The V gene end was trimmed by 6 bases and the J gene end by 3 bases; junction bases not matched to a gene: 7. The CDR3 is 15 residues long. CDR3 sequence (DNA): TGTGCCAGCAGCCCAGGACTAGCGGGCCTCTACGAGCAGTACTTC. Translation gives CASSPGLAGLYEQYF.

This clonotype was counted many times. The chain is built from TRBV5-4 and TRBJ2-7; D perhaps matches TRBD1 (6 bases). The CDR3 is made up of 15 amino acids. Trimming took off 4 bases at V and 4 bases at J, with 18 bases between the two ends. Looked up from germline, CDR1 is SGHNT and CDR2 is YYREEE (reference sequence). CDR3: CASSLDRDNPYEQYF. Here the CDR3 DNA reads TGTGCCAGCAGCCTTGACCGGGACAACCCTTACGAGCAGTACTTC.

This clonotype has only one observation. Just one base apart from a much larger clone, this may be a read error. V usage is TRBV7-3 and J usage is TRBJ2-7, with D possibly matching TRBD1 (6 bases). This CDR3 comprises 15 residues. CDR1 and CDR2 (germline): SGHTA, FQGTGA. The V gene lost 2 bases and the J gene lost 2 bases, with 13 bases spanning the gap. Here the CDR3 reads CASSLSGKGAYEQYF. The CDR3 bases are TGTGCCAGCAGCTTATCAGGGAAGGGGGCCTACGAGCAGTACTTC.

Points on this clonotype: A much larger clone lies a single base off, so this may be a read error. The gene calls are TRBV11-3 and TRBJ2-5; 7 nucleotides line up with TRBD2. The CDR3 length is 14 residues. CDR1 is SGHNT, CDR2 YENEEA, per germline. After removal of 5 bases from V and 1 base from J, the junction contained 4 bases not matched to a gene. The CDR3 reads CASSAGGCQETQYF. The CDR3 DNA reads as TGTGCCAGCAGCGCCGGGGGGTGCCAAGAGACCCAGTACTTC. The variable domain in full, completed from reference TRBV11-3 and TRBJ2-5, reads EAGVVQSPRYKIIEKKQPVAFWCNPISGHNTLYWYLQNLGQGPELLIRYENEEAVDDSQLPKDRFSAERLKGVDSTLKIQPAELGDSAVYLCASSAGGCQETQYFGPGTRLLVL.

This clonotype was seen ten or more times. The chain couples TRBV27 to TRBJ2-4; unclear D gene. V was shortened by 1 base and J by 4 bases, with 11 bases between the two germline ends. The CDR3 has 15 residues. Germline V gives CDR1 MNHEY, CDR2 SMNVEV (reference sequence). The CDR3 DNA sequence: TGTGCCAGCAGTTTATACGAATCTGGGAAAAACATTCAGTACTTC. This encodes CASSLYESGKNIQYF.

This clonotype has a count of ten or more. The rearrangement joins TRBV6-1 to TRBJ2-7; TRBD2 matches 7 bases. V dropped 1 base and J dropped 5; count of bases not matched to a gene: 14. The CDR3 runs to 17 residues. CDR1 is MNHNS, CDR2 SASEGT, per germline. The CDR3, as DNA: TGTGCCAGCAGTGAAGAGCAGGGCTGGCGGGAGCGGGACGAGCAGTACTTC. Amino acids: CASSEEQGWRERDEQYF.

A few counts support this clonotype. The chain joins TRBV29-1 to TRBJ2-7; 7 bases are a match to TRBD1. This CDR3 spans 11 amino acids. V gave up 8 bases and J gave up 6 bases; unmatched junction bases: 7. Germline-derived CDR1 and CDR2 are SQVTM and ANQGSEA. In DNA, the CDR3 is TGCAGCCTGATTGCAGGGGGCGAGCAGTACTTC. Protein product: CSLIAGGEQYF.

This clonotype was recorded many times. This chain connects TRBV28 to TRBJ1-5; D not resolved. CDR3 length equals 14 residues. Trimming pared 6 bases from V and 3 bases from J, leaving 12 bases between. Germline lookup yields CDR1 MDHEN and CDR2 SYDVKM. DNA for the CDR3: TGTGCCAGCAGGGGGTCGACGGACAATCAGCCCCAGCATTTT. This codes for CASRGSTDNQPQHF.

This clonotype was seen ten or more times. The rearrangement uses TRBV12-3 or TRBV12-4 and TRBJ1-1; 7 bases are shared with TRBD1. Trimming at V came to 5 bases and at J to 0 bases, leaving 9 bases not matched to a gene. The CDR3 is made up of 16 amino acids. The CDR3 is CASSLTVQGMNTEAFF. The CDR3 DNA sequence: TGTGCCAGCAGTCTAACCGTACAGGGGATGAACACTGAAGCTTTCTTT.

This clonotype has a count of ten or more. The V gene is TRBV7-9, the J gene TRBJ2-7, with 9 bases lining up with TRBD2. The CDR3 totals 16 residues. The ends lost 4 bases at V and 1 base at J; junction bases unmatched: 8. Germline assignment: CDR1 SEHNR and CDR2 FQNEAQ (reference sequence). The CDR3 DNA sequence: TGTGCCAGCAGCTCTTCCTCTAGCGGGGATTCCTACGAGCAGTACTTC. Its translation: CASSSSSSGDSYEQYF.

This clonotype was found many times. J is TRBJ2-1 and V is TRBV9; 10 positions match TRBD1. The V segment lost 0 bases and the J segment 5 bases; nucleotides outside the gene matches: 2. The CDR3 has 15 amino acids. Germline V gene lookup returns CDR1 SGDLS and CDR2 YYNGEE. CDR3 nucleotides: TGTGCCAGCAGCGTAGCAGGGACAGGGGACAATGAGCAGTTCTTC. Its protein is CASSVAGTGDNEQFF.

This clonotype was recorded at least ten times. This chain uses TRBV9 with TRBJ2-3; 7 bases align to TRBD2. CDR3 length: 14 amino acids. Germline-derived CDR1 and CDR2 are SGDLS and YYNGEE. V lost 0 bases, J lost 5 bases, and 3 bases stayed unmatched. The CDR3 spells CASSVGGSKDTQYF. The CDR3 region has the DNA TGTGCCAGCAGCGTAGGCGGGAGTAAAGATACGCAGTATTTT.

This clonotype was picked up many times. This chain joins TRBV5-1 and TRBJ2-5; the D gene is possibly TRBD1 (6 bases). From germline, CDR1 is SGHRS and CDR2 YFSETQ. There are 14 residues in the CDR3. V lost 0 bases, J lost 5 bases, and 11 bases lay in between. The DNA of the CDR3 is TGCGCCAGCAGCTTGGTAACAGGGTCTGAGACCCAGTACTTC. Protein: CASSLVTGSETQYF.

This clonotype has a count of ten or more. This chain connects TRBV6-1 to TRBJ2-1, with D uncertain. CDR1 is MNHNS and CDR2 is SASEGT in the germline V gene. CDR3 length: 13 residues. Trimming stripped 6 bases from V and 8 bases from J, with 14 bases between. The CDR3 DNA is TGTGCCAGCAGACGGACCAGAGGCTATGAGCAGTTCTTC. Amino acid sequence: CASRRTRGYEQFF.

This clonotype was seen ten or more times. This chain links TRBV19 with TRBJ2-3, with 7 bases matching TRBD1. Germline values: CDR1 LNHDA, CDR2 SQIVND (reference sequence). The CDR3 is made up of 16 amino acids. Trimming at V came to 5 bases and at J to 3 bases, leaving 11 bases not matched to a gene. The CDR3 region has the DNA TGTGCCAGTAGTGTAAAGGACAGGTCGATGACAGATACGCAGTATTTT. Its translation: CASSVKDRSMTDTQYF.

This clonotype was counted ten times or more. The J gene is TRBJ2-1, the V gene TRBV6-2 or TRBV6-3; D perhaps matches TRBD2 (5 bases). Trimming cost V 6 bases and J 7 bases, with 10 bases left between them. Germline V gene data show CDR1 as MNHEY and CDR2 as SVGEGT. The CDR3 is 12 residues long. CDR3 DNA: TGTGCCAGCAGCCCATGGGAGAATGAGCAGTTCTTC. It specifies CASSPWENEQFF.

This clonotype was seen many times. V and J are TRBV7-7 and TRBJ1-1, with D tentatively TRBD1 (6 bases). Germline V gene lookup returns CDR1 SSHAT and CDR2 FNYEAQ (reference sequence). This CDR3 spans 13 amino acids. V was clipped by 4 bases and J by 1 base, with 7 bases between them. In nucleotides, the CDR3 is TGTGCCAGCAGCTCGGGACAGAACACTGAAGCTTTCTTT. Encoded protein: CASSSGQNTEAFF.

In regard to this clonotype: Since a much larger clone is just one base distant, this may be a read error. The conserved phenylalanine or tryptophan is not found at the CDR3 terminus, so this likely reflects a read error. V usage is TRBV5-8 and J usage is TRBJ2-7, with TRBD2 identical over 11 bases. Losses at the gene ends were 4 bases for V and 0 bases for J; bases not matched to a gene: 6. The germline V gene encodes CDR1 SGHTS and CDR2 YDEGEE. The CDR3 has 16 amino acids. The CDR3 region has the DNA TGTGCCAGCAGCACCAGGACTAGCGGGTTCTCCTACGAGCAGTACTGC. Amino acids: CASSTRTSGFSYEQYC.

This clonotype came up many times. The V call is TRBV18, the J call TRBJ2-3; TRBD2 matches at 12 bases. CDR3 length equals 17 residues. Germline CDR1 is KGHSH and CDR2 is LQKENI. V trimming: 1 base; J trimming: 4 bases; junction bases outside the gene matches: 6. CDR3 sequence: CASSPLLAGGLSDTQYF. CDR3 nucleotide sequence: TGTGCCAGCTCACCACTACTAGCGGGGGGCCTTTCAGATACGCAGTATTTT.

This clonotype has a count of ten or more. The rearrangement uses TRBV20-1 and TRBJ2-1; 11 bases are a match to TRBD2. This CDR3 comprises 16 residues. Germline assignment: CDR1 DFQATT and CDR2 SNEGSKA (reference sequence). V lost 0 bases and J lost 4; bases outside the gene matches: 5. CDR3 nucleotide sequence: TGCAGTGCTAGAGATAGGACTAGCGGGTATTACAATGAGCAGTTCTTC. It encodes CSARDRTSGYYNEQFF.

This clonotype showed up many times. This chain uses TRBV3-1 with TRBJ2-7, with D possibly being TRBD1 or TRBD2 (5 bases each). This CDR3 has 15 amino acids. Germline values: CDR1 LGHDT, CDR2 YNNKEL (reference sequence). The ends were cut back, 7 bases at V and 5 bases at J, with 21 bases in the middle. CDR3 nucleotides: TGTGCCAGCACCCGGGGCAGGAGCCCCCAGAACGAGCAGTACTTC. Translation gives CASTRGRSPQNEQYF.

This clonotype was found many times. The chain combines TRBV6-1 with TRBJ1-1; no clear D gene. V was pared by 6 bases and J by 2 bases, with 10 bases between. The CDR3 contains 13 residues. Per the germline V gene, CDR1 is MNHNS and CDR2 is SASEGT. The CDR3 coding sequence is TGTGCCAGCAGGCTGCGGGGAAACACTGAAGCTTTCTTT. Translation: CASRLRGNTEAFF.

This clonotype has ten or more counts. V usage is TRBV6-1 and J usage is TRBJ1-1; possibly TRBD1 for D (5 bases). Trimming pared 6 bases from V and 11 bases from J, leaving 22 bases between. CDR3 length: 14 amino acids. The germline CDR1 and CDR2 sequences are MNHNS and SASEGT. In nucleotides, the CDR3 is TGTGCCAGCAGCTTGGCGGGCCAGGGAGGTTTGGCTTTCTTT. It encodes CASSLAGQGGLAFF.

The sample holds many counts of this clonotype. V and J are TRBV6-5 and TRBJ1-3, with D perhaps TRBD1 (6 bases). The CDR3 has 16 amino acids. From germline, CDR1 is MNHEY and CDR2 SVGAGI. V lost 0 bases and J 1 base, leaving 10 bases between the germline ends. The CDR3 nucleotides are TGTGCCAGCAGTTACTCGAGGGGGGGTTCTGGAAACACCATATATTTT. Residues: CASSYSRGGSGNTIYF.